The 26 T cell receptor beta chains reported below all come from one sample, sequenced in a study of CD8+CD57+ T cells in acquired aplastic anemia. TCR beta VDJ and CDR3 were profiled, and genomic DNA was the template. Via MiXCR, TCRdb re-called the reads, giving one row per CDR3 protein. The profile shows roughly 180,000 distinct CDR3 sequences, nearly 50% of them singletons. The authors sequenced patients whose flow cytometry had shown CD8+CD57+ cell expansion. The sample taken for sequencing was sorted CD4+, CD8+, or CD8+CD57+ T cells (not recorded which) from PBMCs. Every receptor here comes from a human donor with aplastic anemia.

The gene calls are TRBV24-1 and TRBJ2-4; perhaps TRBD1 as D (5 bases). This CDR3 spans 17 amino acids. CDR1 is KGHDR, CDR2 SFDVKD, per germline. The germline V and J ends were trimmed by 0 bases and 7 bases, with 18 bases remaining between them. The CDR3 protein is CATSDLRVAGNGNIQYF. CDR3 nucleotides: TGTGCCACCAGTGATTTGCGAGTGGCAGGGAACGGGAACATTCAGTACTTC.

This clonotype was counted ten times or more. In DNA, the CDR3 is TGTGCCATAGGCCCTAGTAATAATTCACCCCTCCACTTT. It translates to CAIGPSNNSPLHF. The chain employs TRBV2 and TRBJ1-6; D is uncertain. Germline assignment: CDR1 SNHLY and CDR2 FYNNEI. The CDR3 extends over 13 amino acids. V was shortened by 10 bases and J by 5 bases, with 12 bases between the two germline ends.

This clonotype appeared many times. The chain is built from TRBV15 and TRBJ1-1; tentative D call: TRBD1 (6 bases). Germline assignment: CDR1 LNHNV and CDR2 YYDKDF (reference sequence). This CDR3 has 12 amino acids. Trimming cost V 5 bases and J 6 bases, with 10 bases left between them. The CDR3 protein is CATSSGASEAFF. CDR3 sequence (DNA): TGTGCCACCAGCTCAGGGGCCTCTGAAGCTTTCTTT.

This clonotype appeared many times. The rearrangement links TRBV20-1 to TRBJ1-6, with D uncertain. V was pared by 6 bases and J by 2 bases, with 17 bases between. This CDR3 is built from 16 residues. The germline V gene has CDR1 DFQATT and CDR2 SNEGSKA (reference sequence). DNA for the CDR3: TGCAGTGCCCGCGACACCCAGAGCCCCTATAATTCACCCCTCCACTTT. Translated, it gives CSARDTQSPYNSPLHF.

This clonotype has more than one count but fewer than ten. The chain couples TRBV10-3 to TRBJ2-7; D not certain. V lost 7 bases and J lost 0, with 10 bases in between. CDR1 and CDR2 (germline): ENHRY, SYGVKD. The CDR3 extends over 13 amino acids. As DNA, the CDR3 is TGTGCCATCAAACAACCGACCTCCTACGAGCAGTACTTC. This sequence encodes CAIKQPTSYEQYF.

The table lists this clonotype with many counts. The genes are TRBV20-1 and TRBJ2-7; TRBD1 aligns across 9 bases. Trimming cost V 6 bases and J 3 bases; bases outside gene matches: 6. Germline V gives CDR1 DFQATT, CDR2 SNEGSKA (reference sequence). The length of the CDR3 is 13 residues. The CDR3 loop reads CSAAGTGYYEQYF. The CDR3 region has the DNA TGCAGTGCCGCCGGGACAGGGTACTACGAGCAGTACTTC.

The chain carries TRBV19 and TRBJ2-7; D gene uncertain. Germline CDR1 and CDR2: LNHDA and SQIVND (reference sequence). Trimming removed 4 bases from V and 6 bases from J, with 13 bases in between. The CDR3 consists of 13 residues. The CDR3: CASSTFPAGEQYF. For the CDR3, the DNA is TGTGCCAGTAGTACGTTCCCCGCAGGCGAGCAGTACTTC.

This clonotype was counted many times. The rearrangement joins TRBV5-4 to TRBJ2-7; 9 bases agree with TRBD2. The CDR3 consists of 15 residues. From germline, CDR1 is SGHNT and CDR2 YYREEE (reference sequence). V lost 2 bases, J lost 3 bases, and 6 bases stayed unmatched. The chain's CDR3 is CASSLMRGGFYEQYF. In DNA form, the CDR3 reads TGTGCCAGCAGCTTAATGCGGGGGGGTTTCTACGAGCAGTACTTC.

This chain links TRBV6-2 or TRBV6-3 with TRBJ2-5; 14 nucleotides align to TRBD2. This CDR3 region has 18 residues. The V gene end was trimmed by 7 bases and the J gene end by 5 bases; junction bases not matched to a gene: 15. The germline V gene encodes CDR1 MNHEY and CDR2 SVGEGT. The CDR3 nucleotides are TGTGCCAGCACCCTAGGGACTAGCGGGGGCCTGGCCGTCGAGACCCAGTACTTC. Its translation is CASTLGTSGGLAVETQYF.

The chain uses TRBV6-5 and TRBJ1-1; TRBD1 matches at 7 bases. The length of the CDR3 is 14 residues. V shed 2 bases and J 4 bases; nucleotides not matched to a gene: 4. Germline CDR1 is MNHEY and CDR2 is SVGAGI. In DNA form, the CDR3 reads TGTGCCAGCAGTTACACAGGGGAAGGCACTGAAGCTTTCTTT. Translating gives CASSYTGEGTEAFF.

V and J are TRBV29-1 and TRBJ2-3; 11 bases line up with TRBD2. The germline V gene has CDR1 SQVTM and CDR2 ANQGSEA. The CDR3 loop spans 15 amino acids. V shed 1 base, J shed 6 bases, and the junction held 6 bases outside the gene matches. CDR3 sequence (DNA): TGCAGCGTTGAAGTGGGGACTAGCGGCGGCGATACGCAGTATTTT. Translated, it gives CSVEVGTSGGDTQYF.

There are many counts of this clonotype. V gene TRBV19 combines with J gene TRBJ2-6; 7 bases map to TRBD1. Germline V gene data show CDR1 as LNHDA and CDR2 as SQIVND (reference sequence). The CDR3 runs to 14 residues. V lost 6 bases to trimming and J lost 2 bases; unmatched junction nucleotides: 1. CDR3 DNA sequence: TGTGCCAGTAGCCAGGGGGCTGGGGCCAACGTCCTGACTTTC. Its translation: CASSQGAGANVLTF.

This clonotype was seen many times. V gene TRBV19 combines with J gene TRBJ1-2, with D tentatively TRBD1 (6 bases). Germline CDR1 and CDR2: LNHDA and SQIVND (reference sequence). V lost 4 bases to trimming and J lost 4 bases, with 13 bases between them. The CDR3 is 14 residues long. CDR3 sequence reads: CASSTQGGPYGYTF. The CDR3 nucleotides read TGTGCCAGTAGTACACAGGGCGGACCCTATGGCTACACCTTC.

V is TRBV19 and J is TRBJ1-4; D perhaps matches TRBD1 (6 bases). Germline V gene lookup returns CDR1 LNHDA and CDR2 SQIVND (reference sequence). The CDR3 length is 15 residues. Trimming shortened V by 11 bases and J by 0 bases, and 16 bases separated the two germline ends. CDR3 in DNA: TGTGCCTGCCTGGGGGGCGCCGCAACTAATGAAAAACTGTTTTTT. Translating it yields CACLGGAATNEKLFF.

The V gene is TRBV19, the J gene TRBJ1-1; D perhaps matches TRBD1 (5 bases). Germline CDR1 reads LNHDA; CDR2 reads SQIVND (reference sequence). V was pared by 7 bases and J by 11 bases, with 23 bases between. The CDR3 spans 14 residues. The chain's CDR3 is CASKDWTRASWAFF. In DNA, the CDR3 is TGTGCCAGTAAAGACTGGACAAGGGCTTCGTGGGCTTTCTTT.

In this sample, this clonotype turned up many times. The chain is built from TRBV20-1 and TRBJ2-1; 11 bases fit TRBD1. CDR3 length: 14 residues. With V trimmed by 5 bases and J by 7 bases, 7 bases remained unmatched. Germline values: CDR1 DFQATT, CDR2 SNEGSKA (reference sequence). CDR3 sequence: CSAAGTGGRNEQFF. As DNA, the CDR3 is TGCAGTGCTGCCGGGACAGGGGGTCGGAATGAGCAGTTCTTC.

This clonotype was found many times. This chain connects TRBV10-2 to TRBJ1-2; 7 bases agree with TRBD1. The ends lost 3 bases at V and 7 bases at J; junction bases unmatched: 5. The CDR3 is 13 residues long. The V gene's germline CDR1 is WSHSY and CDR2 SAAADI. CDR3 coding DNA: TGCGCCAGCAGTGAAAACACAGGGGTTGGCTACACCTTC. It specifies CASSENTGVGYTF.

The chain links TRBV7-3 to TRBJ2-6; 9 bases match TRBD1. V trimming: 9 bases; J trimming: 4 bases; junction bases outside the gene matches: 16. Germline CDR1 SGHTA, CDR2 FQGTGA. This CDR3 is 18 amino acids long. CDR3 sequence: CASSLRPGTGRGANVLTF. The CDR3 coding sequence is TGTGCCAGTAGTCTCCGTCCCGGGACAGGGAGAGGGGCCAACGTCCTGACTTTC.

This chain uses TRBV3-1 with TRBJ2-5; 10 bases match TRBD1. The CDR3 is 17 amino acids. The germline V gene has CDR1 LGHDT and CDR2 YNNKEL (reference sequence). With V trimmed by 1 base and J by 3 bases, 8 bases remained unmatched. The CDR3 sequence: CASSQAQGTGDEETQYF. In DNA, the CDR3 is TGTGCCAGCAGCCAAGCACAAGGGACAGGGGATGAAGAGACCCAGTACTTC.

The table lists this clonotype with a few counts. V is TRBV30 and J is TRBJ1-3; D is ambiguous. CDR1 and CDR2 from the germline V gene are GTSNPN and SVGIG (reference sequence). The CDR3 contains 15 residues. V was shortened by 0 bases and J by 4 bases, with 13 bases between the two germline ends. In nucleotides, the CDR3 is TGTGCCTGGAGTGTAGTGGGGAATCGCGGAAACACCATATATTTT. This sequence encodes CAWSVVGNRGNTIYF.

This rearrangement joins TRBV2 to TRBJ2-6; D remains ambiguous. The CDR3 consists of 14 residues. Trimming took off 3 bases at V and 2 bases at J, with 5 bases between the two ends. Germline V lookup: CDR1 SNHLY, CDR2 FYNNEI. The CDR3 DNA reads TGTGCCAGCAGTGACAGGACTGGGGCCAACGTCCTGACTTTC. It translates to CASSDRTGANVLTF.

This clonotype has a single count. The chain recombines TRBV10-3 with TRBJ1-1, with D tentatively TRBD1 (5 bases). Germline V CDR1 and CDR2: ENHRY, SYGVKD. The CDR3 has 14 residues. Trimming took off 6 bases at V and 0 bases at J, with 11 bases between the two ends. This chain's CDR3 is CAIRAGTLNTEAFF. CDR3 coding DNA: TGTGCCATCAGGGCAGGGACCCTGAACACTGAAGCTTTCTTT.

The sample holds many counts of this clonotype. The V gene is TRBV12-3 or TRBV12-4, the J gene TRBJ1-2; tentative D call: TRBD1 (5 bases). V was shortened by 4 bases and J by 6 bases, with 18 bases between the two germline ends. There are 15 residues in the CDR3. The DNA for the CDR3 is TGTGCCAGCAGTTCGCAGACTAAGGGGCTTGATGGCTACACCTTC. As protein: CASSSQTKGLDGYTF.

The chain carries TRBV30 and TRBJ1-5; D is possibly TRBD1 (6 bases). The CDR3 has 14 residues. Between the trimmed V and J ends, which lost 0 bases and 5 bases, there was a span of 11 bases. From germline, CDR1 is GTSNPN and CDR2 SVGIG (reference sequence). CDR3 amino acids: CAWSVLRGDQPQHF. In DNA form, the CDR3 reads TGTGCCTGGAGTGTACTCAGGGGAGATCAGCCCCAGCATTTT. Supplemented by reference TRBV30 and TRBJ1-5, the full variable domain reads SQTIHQWPATLVQPVGSPLSLECTVEGTSNPNLYWYRQAAGRGLQLLFYSVGIGQISSEVPQNLSASRPQDRQFILSSKKLLLSDSGFYLCAWSVLRGDQPQHFGDGTRLSIL.

This clonotype has more than one count but fewer than ten. The chain is built from TRBV19 and TRBJ1-5; tentatively, D is TRBD1 (6 bases). Trimming pared 4 bases from V and 4 bases from J, leaving 8 bases between. The CDR3 consists of 13 residues. Germline CDR1 reads LNHDA; CDR2 reads SQIVND (reference sequence). DNA for the CDR3: TGTGCCAGTAGTACACAGGGAAATCAGCCCCAGCATTTT. It is translated as CASSTQGNQPQHF.

V usage is TRBV19 and J usage is TRBJ2-5; maybe TRBD1 (6 bases). From germline, CDR1 is LNHDA and CDR2 SQIVND (reference sequence). The CDR3 totals 14 residues. The V end was cut by 7 bases, the J end by 4 bases, with 16 bases between. CDR3 nucleotides: TGTGCCAGTACCCCTCGTTGGGGGCGAGAGACCCAGTACTTC. The encoded protein is CASTPRWGRETQYF.